The sequence of this TCR beta chain was determined in a study of shared clonotypes between healthy human individuals. Study outcomes and limitations: Generation probabilities were higher for clonotypes shared across all four sorted-subset donors than for unshared ones.

The naive CD8 fraction comprised CD45RO-negative cells positively selected for CCR7 and excluded terminally differentiated effector memory CD45RA+ cells. TCRdb's table, derived via immunoSEQ multiplex PCR, lists solely in-frame clones and lacks some. The data show about 820,000 clones, with around 93% seen just once and about 25% held by the top ten. V lost 11 bases and J lost 3, with 11 bases in between. CDR1 and CDR2 from the germline V gene are ENHRY and SYGVKD. The CDR3 spans 12 residues. About this clone itself: Its antigen is not identified.

The specimen was naive CD8+ T cells sorted from blood. This TCR was sampled from a man younger than 40 in good health. The chain carries TRBV10-3 and TRBJ2-1; possible D gene TRBD2, 5 bases. This CDR3 reads CALGAGYNEQFF. Written as DNA, the CDR3 is TGTGCCCTCGGCGCGGGCTACAATGAGCAGTTCTTC.